Below, 26 T cell receptor beta chains from the same sample are listed, as sequenced in a study of T cell repertoires in cytomegalovirus infection. Using its own MiXCR run on the reads, TCRdb lists one record per CDR3 protein. Among hundreds of thousands of distinct CDR3 sequences, roughly 30% were seen once, and the ten largest hold roughly 15%. Sequenced input: PBMCs. These receptors came from a human donor in good health (CMV status not recorded). Some clones in this sample may be carry-over from other donors' samples.

V is TRBV7-9 and J is TRBJ2-1, with 10 bases lining up with TRBD2. The V gene's germline CDR1 is SEHNR and CDR2 FQNEAQ (reference sequence). The CDR3 spans 16 residues. Trimming at V came to 5 bases and at J to 4 bases, leaving 8 bases not matched to a gene. CDR3 sequence reads: CASSLRGTSVYNEQFF. The CDR3 DNA reads as TGTGCCAGCAGCCTAAGGGGGACTAGCGTATACAATGAGCAGTTCTTC.

This clonotype was detected ten times or more. CDR3 sequence: CASSLRQASYNEQFF. CDR3 coding DNA: TGTGCCAGCAGCTTAAGACAGGCGTCCTACAATGAGCAGTTCTTC. V is TRBV7-2 and J is TRBJ2-1, with D perhaps TRBD1 (6 bases). Per the germline V gene, CDR1 is SGHTA and CDR2 is FQGNSA. V was cut by 2 bases and J by 1 base, with 9 bases left in between. This CDR3 is built from 15 residues.

This clonotype has ten or more counts. The rearrangement uses TRBV12-3 or TRBV12-4 and TRBJ1-3; possibly TRBD1 for D (5 bases). The CDR3 sequence is 14 residues long. V was trimmed by 2 bases and J by 2 bases, leaving 7 bases between them. The CDR3 nucleotides read TGTGCCAGCAGTTTATGGGGGACTGGAAACACCATATATTTT. As protein: CASSLWGTGNTIYF.

This clonotype appeared many times. J is TRBJ1-6 and V is TRBV7-2; 7 nucleotides match TRBD1. Germline assignment: CDR1 SGHTA and CDR2 FQGNSA. With 2 bases clipped from V and 10 bases from J, the junction kept 11 bases outside the gene matches. CDR3 length: 16 amino acids. In nucleotides, the CDR3 is TGTGCCAGCAGCTTACGACAGGGCTTACGGCGCTCACCCCTCCACTTT. Translating it yields CASSLRQGLRRSPLHF.

Regarding this clonotype: A read error is likely, as this CDR3 ends without the conserved phenylalanine or tryptophan. CDR3 region: CASSLDRPKNRQFL. DNA for the CDR3: TGTGCCAGCAGCTTAGACAGGCCCAAAAATAGGCAGTTCTTG. The genes are TRBV7-4 and TRBJ2-1, with D perhaps TRBD1 (5 bases). CDR3 size: 14 residues. Germline V gene lookup returns CDR1 SGHVT and CDR2 SQSDAQ. The V gene lost 1 base and the J gene lost 12 bases, with 16 bases spanning the gap.

This clonotype was observed many times. The CDR3 here is CASSEGRGNTEAFF. In nucleotides, the CDR3 is TGTGCCAGCAGTGAAGGGCGAGGGAACACTGAAGCTTTCTTT. The genes are TRBV2 and TRBJ1-1; D is ambiguous. Trimming stripped 1 base from V and 1 base from J, with 7 bases between. The germline V gene has CDR1 SNHLY and CDR2 FYNNEI. This CDR3 spans 14 amino acids. Full variable domain (remainder filled in from reference TRBV2 and TRBJ1-1): EPEVTQTPSHQVTQMGQEVILRCVPISNHLYFYWYRQILGQKVEFLVSFYNNEISEKSEIFDDQFSVERPDGSNFTLKIRSTKLEDSAMYFCASSEGRGNTEAFFGQGTRLTVV.

This clonotype came up a few times. The rearrangement joins TRBV25-1 to TRBJ1-5; no definite D call. Germline values: CDR1 MGHDK, CDR2 SYGVNS. This CDR3 has 14 amino acids. V was shortened by 1 base and J by 6 bases, with 10 bases between the two germline ends. The CDR3 nucleotides read TGTGCCAGCAGTGAATTCAGCTACTCTCAGCCCCAGCATTTT. Its translation is CASSEFSYSQPQHF.

The CDR3 bases are TGTGCCAGCAGAATACAGGGCGGGCGAACCGAGCTGTTTTTT. This codes for CASRIQGGRTELFF. V and J are TRBV2 and TRBJ2-2; possible D gene TRBD1, 6 bases. CDR3 length equals 14 residues. Germline CDR1 reads SNHLY; CDR2 reads FYNNEI. V shed 6 bases and J shed 11 bases, with 19 bases lying between them.

This chain connects TRBV19 to TRBJ1-2; D unclear. V lost 6 bases and J 6 bases, leaving 20 bases between the germline ends. The CDR3 covers 15 residues. Per germline, CDR1 LNHDA and CDR2 SQIVND (reference sequence). CDR3 region: CASSLVSPGIDGYTF. CDR3 in DNA: TGTGCCAGTAGCCTTGTCTCTCCGGGGATCGATGGCTACACCTTC.

This clonotype was detected a few times. One end of the junction does not line up with germline, which may come from a read error. The gene calls are TRBV29-1 and TRBJ2-5; 14 bases map to TRBD2. This CDR3 region has 17 residues. Germline CDR1 SQVTM, CDR2 ANQGSEA. CDR3 coding DNA: TGCAGCGCTGAACCGAGACTAGCGGGGGGGCACGAAGAGACCCAGTACTTC. Translated, it gives CSAEPRLAGGHEETQYF.

The V call is TRBV27, the J call TRBJ2-3, with D hard to call. The CDR3 consists of 13 residues. V shed 3 bases and J shed 1 base, with 5 bases lying between them. Germline CDR1 MNHEY, CDR2 SMNVEV (reference sequence). DNA for the CDR3: TGTGCCAGCAGTTTTTGGCGCACAGATACGCAGTATTTT. Protein: CASSFWRTDTQYF.

This chain links TRBV12-3 or TRBV12-4 with TRBJ2-7; perhaps TRBD2 as D (6 bases). V was clipped by 5 bases and J by 5 bases, with 16 bases between them. This CDR3 is 14 amino acids long. CDR3 nucleotide sequence: TGTGCCAGCAGTCCCGGCACTAGCAGTAACGAGCAGTACTTC. This codes for CASSPGTSSNEQYF.

The V call is TRBV6-6, the J call TRBJ1-1; the D is unclear. This CDR3 is built from 15 residues. Trimming left V 2 bases short and J 13 bases short, with 23 bases between. Germline V gives CDR1 MNHNY, CDR2 SVGAGI (reference sequence). CDR3 sequence: CASSYLIGQTDLLFF. CDR3 coding DNA: TGTGCCAGCAGTTACCTAATCGGGCAGACCGATCTTCTTTTCTTT.

There are many counts of this clonotype. The chain joins TRBV28 to TRBJ2-7; D possibly corresponds to TRBD1 (6 bases). V lost 2 bases to trimming and J lost 6 bases, with 11 bases between them. The germline V gene encodes CDR1 MDHEN and CDR2 SYDVKM. There are 13 residues in the CDR3. As DNA, the CDR3 is TGTGCCAGCAGTTTACCAGGGGTAGGCGAGCAGTACTTC. This codes for CASSLPGVGEQYF. Looking up the rest from reference TRBV28 and TRBJ2-7 gives the full variable domain: DVKVTQSSRYLVKRTGEKVFLECVQDMDHENMFWYRQDPGLGLRLIYFSYDVKMKEKGDIPEGYSVSREKKERFSLILESASTNQTSMYLCASSLPGVGEQYFGPGTRLTVT.

This chain connects TRBV11-3 to TRBJ2-3; D may match TRBD1 or TRBD2 (6 bases each). The V gene lost 3 bases and the J gene lost 0 bases, with 13 bases spanning the gap. Germline V gene sequence: CDR1 SGHNT, CDR2 YENEEA. The CDR3 is 16 amino acids. CDR3 protein: CASSLDGGRSTDTQYF. The CDR3, as DNA: TGTGCCAGCAGCTTGGACGGGGGCCGAAGCACAGATACGCAGTATTTT.

This clonotype was found a few times. V gene TRBV27 combines with J gene TRBJ2-1; TRBD2 agrees at 9 bases. J was trimmed by 4 bases and V by 5 bases; bases with no gene match: 12. The germline CDR1 and CDR2 sequences are MNHEY and SMNVEV (reference sequence). The CDR3 is 17 residues long. The DNA for the CDR3 is TGTGCCAGCAGTCCCTCGGCTAGCGGGGACCTTTACAATGAGCAGTTCTTC. Translation gives CASSPSASGDLYNEQFF.

This clonotype showed up just a few times. The V call is TRBV30, the J call TRBJ1-5; perhaps TRBD1 as D (5 bases). This CDR3 has 16 residues. Trimming pared 3 bases from V and 4 bases from J, leaving 19 bases between. Germline loops: CDR1 GTSNPN, CDR2 SVGIG (reference sequence). As DNA, the CDR3 is TGTGCCTGGAGAGATAACCCGGGACTCGCTAATCAGCCCCAGCATTTT. Translating gives CAWRDNPGLANQPQHF.

The chain is built from TRBV11-2 and TRBJ2-5, with 9 bases identical to TRBD2. Germline assignment: CDR1 SGHAT and CDR2 FQNNGV. The CDR3 totals 15 residues. J gave up 5 bases and V 6 bases, and 10 bases lay outside the gene matches. CDR3 DNA: TGTGCCAGCAGTCGTAGACTAGCGGTCGTCGAGACCCAGTACTTC. This encodes CASSRRLAVVETQYF.

This clonotype was seen ten or more times. This chain connects TRBV7-8 to TRBJ1-1; 10 bases are shared with TRBD1. Unmatched junction bases numbered 16, after V lost 4 bases and J lost 2 bases. The CDR3 is 19 residues long. Germline V gives CDR1 SGHVS, CDR2 FQNEAQ. CDR3 coding DNA: TGTGCCAGCAGCTCGTCTCGGACAGGGGGTCATGGTAGAAACACTGAAGCTTTCTTT. The encoded protein is CASSSSRTGGHGRNTEAFF. The whole variable domain, remainder taken from reference TRBV7-8 and TRBJ1-1, is GAGVSQSPRYKVAKRGQDVALRCDPISGHVSLFWYQQALGQGPEFLTYFQNEAQLDKSGLPSDRFFAERPEGSVSTLKIQRTQQEDSAVYLCASSSSRTGGHGRNTEAFFGQGTRLTVV.

This clonotype was picked up a small number of times. The CDR3, as DNA: TGTGCCAGCAGTCAGCTTTCAGGGTACACTGAAGCTTTCTTT. Encoded protein: CASSQLSGYTEAFF. This sequence joins TRBV2 and TRBJ1-1; D is perhaps TRBD1 (5 bases). The CDR3 has 14 residues. Germline CDR1 is SNHLY and CDR2 is FYNNEI. V lost 5 bases and J lost 3, with 13 bases in between.

In the case of this clonotype: Relative to the germline gene, one junction end is altered; a read error may explain this. The rearrangement joins TRBV5-5 to TRBJ2-1; the D gene is possibly TRBD2 (7 bases). The V gene's germline CDR1 is SGHKS and CDR2 YYEKEE (reference sequence). The CDR3 is made up of 15 amino acids. CDR3 coding DNA: TGTGCCAGCAGCTTGGGGGGGGGCCAAAACAAGGAGCAGTTCTTC. Its protein product is CASSLGGGQNKEQFF.

The chain carries TRBV20-1 and TRBJ2-4; TRBD2 matches 8 bases. V trimming: 0 bases; J trimming: 0 bases; junction bases outside the gene matches: 10. The CDR3 has 18 amino acids. Germline assignment: CDR1 DFQATT and CDR2 SNEGSKA (reference sequence). The CDR3 here is CSARESPREGLAKNIQYF. The CDR3 DNA follows: TGCAGTGCTAGAGAGTCCCCTCGGGAGGGTCTAGCCAAAAACATTCAGTACTTC.

This sequence joins TRBV6-6 and TRBJ1-3; TRBD1 might be the D (6 bases). Germline CDR1 and CDR2: MNHNY and SVGAGI (reference sequence). CDR3 size: 15 residues. Trimming stripped 6 bases from V and 2 bases from J, with 14 bases between. Here the CDR3 DNA reads TGTGCCAGCAGAAACCTCGGACAGACTGGAAACACCATATATTTT. Residues: CASRNLGQTGNTIYF.

The chain carries TRBV6-2 or TRBV6-3 and TRBJ2-3; the D gene is possibly TRBD1 (6 bases). The CDR3 contains 16 residues. The V end lost 6 bases, the J end lost 3 bases, and 19 bases lay between the germline ends. Germline V gene lookup returns CDR1 MNHEY and CDR2 SVGEGT. For the CDR3, the DNA is TGTGCCAGCAGCTACAGGGTTACCTCTACGACAGATACGCAGTATTTT. This translates into CASSYRVTSTTDTQYF.

In this sample, this clonotype turned up a few times. The chain employs TRBV4-1 and TRBJ2-5; D remains ambiguous. Trimming shortened V by 0 bases and J by 7 bases, and 15 bases separated the two germline ends. The CDR3 spans 15 residues. The germline CDR1 and CDR2 sequences are MGHRA and YSYEKL. This chain's CDR3 is CASSQDLGAFGTQYF. DNA of the CDR3: TGCGCCAGCAGCCAAGATTTAGGTGCCTTTGGGACCCAGTACTTC.

This clonotype has only a few counts. The gene calls are TRBV10-2 and TRBJ1-3, with D hard to call. CDR3 size: 15 residues. Germline CDR1 reads WSHSY; CDR2 reads SAAADI. V shed 3 bases and J shed 4 bases, with 13 bases lying between them. The CDR3 protein is CASSDSQSAGNTIYF. In DNA form, the CDR3 reads TGCGCCAGCAGTGACTCCCAATCGGCCGGAAACACCATATATTTT.